What follows are 32 T cell receptor beta chains derived from one specimen sequenced in a study of naive and memory T cell subsets. Four PCR rounds used nested alpha and beta constant region primers plus the SP2 primer. TCRdb used MiXCR to reprocess the 5' RACE reads, holding one entry per CDR3 protein. Here the sample spans 58,000 or so distinct CDR3 sequences, more than 7.5% being singletons. An oligonucleotide containing a UMI was ligated to the 3' end of TCR cDNA. The receptors were gathered from a female donor in good health.

This clonotype was seen a handful of times. The chain combines TRBV7-3 with TRBJ2-3, with 9 nucleotides matching TRBD2. Germline V gene lookup returns CDR1 SGHTA and CDR2 FQGTGA. Unmatched junction bases numbered 3, after V lost 5 bases and J lost 3 bases. CDR3 size: 14 residues. CDR3 protein: CASSRGGATDTQYF. The CDR3 DNA reads as TGTGCCAGCAGCCGCGGGGGGGCGACAGATACGCAGTATTTT.

This clonotype was detected many times. The chain employs TRBV18 and TRBJ1-5; 7 bases map to TRBD1. Germline V gene lookup returns CDR1 KGHSH and CDR2 LQKENI. This CDR3 region has 15 residues. V lost 3 bases, J lost 5 bases, and 7 bases stayed unmatched. This chain's CDR3 is CASSPQQGSDQPQHF. CDR3 sequence (DNA): TGTGCCAGCTCACCCCAACAGGGGTCCGATCAGCCCCAGCATTTT.

This clonotype has at least ten counts. The chain couples TRBV5-1 to TRBJ1-6; D gene uncertain. Trimming took off 0 bases at V and 8 bases at J, with 6 bases between the two ends. This CDR3 spans 13 amino acids. Germline V gene data show CDR1 as SGHRS and CDR2 as YFSETQ. The CDR3 here is CASSLDKHSPLHF. As DNA, the CDR3 is TGCGCCAGCAGCTTGGATAAGCATTCACCCCTCCACTTT.

In this sample, this clonotype turned up a few times. The chain carries TRBV6-6 and TRBJ2-3; 10 bases are a match to TRBD2. The CDR3 is 16 residues long. J was trimmed by 4 bases and V by 5 bases; bases with no gene match: 9. Germline CDR1 reads MNHNY; CDR2 reads SVGAGI (reference sequence). The CDR3 here is CASSGPLAGAADTQYF. For the CDR3, the DNA is TGTGCCAGCAGTGGTCCCCTAGCGGGGGCCGCAGATACGCAGTATTTT.

The rearrangement uses TRBV4-1 and TRBJ2-2; 10 positions agree with TRBD2. Trimming at V came to 4 bases and at J to 5 bases, leaving 7 bases not matched to a gene. Germline V CDR1 and CDR2: MGHRA, YSYEKL. This CDR3 contains 16 residues. CDR3 coding DNA: TGCGCCAGCAGCCGCCCAGCGGGGGGGCGAACCGGGGAGCTGTTTTTT. It specifies CASSRPAGGRTGELFF.

This chain links TRBV6-2 or TRBV6-3 with TRBJ2-1; D is possibly TRBD2 (6 bases). Trimming removed 4 bases from V and 8 bases from J, with 9 bases in between. The CDR3 is made up of 12 amino acids. Germline-derived CDR1 and CDR2 are MNHEY and SVGEGT. Here the CDR3 reads CASSLCGDEQFF. DNA for the CDR3: TGTGCCAGCAGTTTGTGCGGGGATGAGCAGTTCTTC.

This clonotype was found many times. The chain joins TRBV20-1 to TRBJ2-5; D possibly corresponds to TRBD1 (5 bases). Per germline, CDR1 DFQATT and CDR2 SNEGSKA (reference sequence). V was clipped by 2 bases and J by 1 base, with 8 bases between them. CDR3 size: 13 residues. CDR3 DNA sequence: TGCAGTGCTAGACTGACAGTCCAAGAGACCCAGTACTTC. Residues: CSARLTVQETQYF.

This clonotype has ten or more counts. Written as DNA, the CDR3 is TGTGCCAGCAGGGAGACAGGGCAAGAGACCCAGTACTTC. Protein product: CASRETGQETQYF. The rearrangement links TRBV14 to TRBJ2-5; 7 bases are a match to TRBD1. Trimming removed 6 bases from V and 2 bases from J; junction bases left unmatched: 3. Looked up from germline, CDR1 is SGHDN and CDR2 is FVKESK. CDR3 size: 13 residues.

Ten or more counts support this clonotype. The chain joins TRBV18 to TRBJ1-1; perhaps TRBD1 as D (6 bases). The V end lost 4 bases, the J end lost 0 bases, and 12 bases lay between the germline ends. Germline V gives CDR1 KGHSH, CDR2 LQKENI. The CDR3 consists of 15 residues. CDR3 in DNA: TGTGCCAGCTCACAATCCGACAGGTTGAACACTGAAGCTTTCTTT. Translating gives CASSQSDRLNTEAFF.

This clonotype came up a few times. CDR3: CASSQAGTGTDTQYF. The CDR3 nucleotides are TGCGCCAGCAGCCAAGCGGGGACGGGCACAGATACGCAGTATTTT. V gene TRBV4-1 combines with J gene TRBJ2-3; D assignment may be TRBD1 or TRBD2 (5 bases each). The V gene's germline CDR1 is MGHRA and CDR2 YSYEKL. This CDR3 has 15 residues. The V gene lost 1 base and the J gene lost 1 base, with 9 bases spanning the gap.

The gene calls are TRBV7-2 and TRBJ2-1; D call uncertain. Trimming removed 1 base at V and 6 bases at J, with 7 bases between. This CDR3 contains 13 residues. CDR1 and CDR2 from the germline V gene are SGHTA and FQGNSA. The CDR3 loop reads CASSLGRVNEQFF. The CDR3 bases are TGTGCCAGCAGCTTAGGACGAGTCAATGAGCAGTTCTTC.

This clonotype was recorded at least ten times. J is TRBJ1-4 and V is TRBV12-3 or TRBV12-4; 9 nucleotides line up with TRBD1. V lost 5 bases to trimming and J lost 8 bases; unmatched junction nucleotides: 6. The length of the CDR3 is 14 residues. The CDR3 loop is CASSPGQGREKLFF. The CDR3 DNA follows: TGTGCCAGCAGTCCGGGACAGGGTCGCGAAAAACTGTTTTTT.

Only a few counts were recorded for this clonotype. The rearrangement links TRBV18 to TRBJ2-5; D may be TRBD1 (6 bases). The V end lost 3 bases, the J end lost 0 bases, and 11 bases lay between the germline ends. Germline CDR1 is KGHSH and CDR2 is LQKENI. The CDR3 consists of 15 residues. The CDR3 region has the DNA TGTGCCAGCTCACCTTCGGACAGACACCAAGAGACCCAGTACTTC. This translates into CASSPSDRHQETQYF.

The sample holds a few counts of this clonotype. The chain employs TRBV5-5 and TRBJ1-5, with a possible D match to TRBD1 (5 bases). The V end was cut by 1 base, the J end by 8 bases, with 7 bases between. Per germline, CDR1 SGHKS and CDR2 YYEKEE (reference sequence). The CDR3 sequence is 12 residues long. DNA of the CDR3: TGTGCCAGCAGCTTGCGGGGGGAGCCCCAGCATTTT. Its translation is CASSLRGEPQHF.

This clonotype was detected ten times or more. The gene calls are TRBV7-2 and TRBJ1-5; no clear D gene. The V gene lost 4 bases and the J gene lost 7 bases, with 14 bases spanning the gap. CDR1 is SGHTA, CDR2 FQGNSA, per germline. This CDR3 spans 14 amino acids. The CDR3 reads CASSSTDSRQPQHF. In nucleotides, the CDR3 is TGTGCCAGCAGCTCCACAGATTCAAGGCAGCCCCAGCATTTT. Full variable domain (missing parts from reference TRBV7-2 and TRBJ1-5): GAGVSQSPSNKVTEKGKDVELRCDPISGHTALYWYRQSLGQGLEFLIYFQGNSAPDKSGLPSDRFSAERTGGSVSTLTIQRTQQEDSAVYLCASSSTDSRQPQHFGDGTRLSIL.

This clonotype was observed many times. The chain links TRBV6-5 to TRBJ2-1; D not resolved. Trimming removed 6 bases at V and 1 base at J, with 10 bases between. This CDR3 is 14 amino acids long. Per germline, CDR1 MNHEY and CDR2 SVGAGI. The CDR3 coding sequence is TGTGCCAGCAGCCGGCGAGAATCCTACAATGAGCAGTTCTTC. Amino acids: CASSRRESYNEQFF.

In its sample, this clonotype was seen many times. The chain is built from TRBV9 and TRBJ1-1; D call uncertain. Germline V gene data show CDR1 as SGDLS and CDR2 as YYNGEE. There are 16 residues in the CDR3. The V end lost 2 bases, the J end lost 0 bases, and 14 bases lay between the germline ends. The CDR3 bases are TGTGCCAGCAGCGTTGACGGATCTTACATGAACACTGAAGCTTTCTTT. It encodes CASSVDGSYMNTEAFF.

V usage is TRBV7-9 and J usage is TRBJ1-4; 7 nucleotides align to TRBD1. The V gene's germline CDR1 is SEHNR and CDR2 FQNEAQ (reference sequence). Trimming removed 2 bases from V and 8 bases from J; junction bases left unmatched: 8. The CDR3 consists of 15 residues. CDR3 amino acids: CASSLNRGGWEKLFF. DNA for the CDR3: TGTGCCAGCAGCTTAAACAGGGGAGGATGGGAAAAACTGTTTTTT.

This clonotype was detected only a few times. The rearrangement uses TRBV27 and TRBJ2-7, with unresolved D. V shed 5 bases and J shed 0 bases, with 8 bases lying between them. The CDR3 runs 13 residues. Germline values: CDR1 MNHEY, CDR2 SMNVEV (reference sequence). The CDR3 loop reads CASSPLDSYEQYF. CDR3 bases: TGTGCCAGCAGTCCACTGGACTCCTACGAGCAGTACTTC.

The J gene is TRBJ2-7, the V gene TRBV6-1; D perhaps matches TRBD2 (5 bases). This CDR3 contains 15 residues. V dropped 3 bases and J dropped 0 bases, with 12 bases sitting between them. CDR1 is MNHNS and CDR2 is SASEGT in the germline V gene. This CDR3 is CASSDLGGLSYEQYF. CDR3 sequence (DNA): TGTGCCAGCAGTGATTTAGGCGGACTCTCCTACGAGCAGTACTTC.

This chain joins TRBV18 and TRBJ1-3, with no clear D. The ends were cut back, 1 base at V and 4 bases at J, with 5 bases in the middle. In germline, CDR1 is KGHSH, CDR2 LQKENI. The CDR3 is 13 residues long. The CDR3 DNA follows: TGTGCCAGCTCACCACAGTCCGGAAACACCATATATTTT. This translates into CASSPQSGNTIYF.

The chain couples TRBV5-1 to TRBJ2-1; 12 positions agree with TRBD2. Germline assignment: CDR1 SGHRS and CDR2 YFSETQ. The CDR3 has 17 residues. The V gene end was trimmed by 3 bases and the J gene end by 8 bases; junction bases not matched to a gene: 12. CDR3 DNA sequence: TGCGCCAGCAGCTCCCTATCTAGCGGGGGGGCAGTTGATGAGCAGTTCTTC. This sequence encodes CASSSLSSGGAVDEQFF.

This clonotype occurred many times. The rearrangement links TRBV6-6 to TRBJ1-5; D may be TRBD1 (6 bases). Between the trimmed V and J ends, which lost 4 bases and 3 bases, there was a span of 13 bases. This CDR3 is built from 15 residues. Looked up from germline, CDR1 is MNHNY and CDR2 is SVGAGI (reference sequence). The CDR3 nucleotides read TGTGCCAGCAGTTCCCCGGGACACGACAATCAGCCCCAGCATTTT. Translated: CASSSPGHDNQPQHF.

This chain uses TRBV14 with TRBJ2-5, with 11 bases fitting TRBD1. Germline CDR1 is SGHDN and CDR2 is FVKESK. V was pared by 4 bases and J by 6 bases, with 4 bases of the junction left unmatched. The CDR3 runs 14 residues. CDR3: CASSPGTGGKTQYF. DNA for the CDR3: TGTGCCAGCAGCCCCGGGACAGGGGGAAAGACCCAGTACTTC.

Ten or more counts support this clonotype. The chain has TRBV6-2 or TRBV6-3 and TRBJ2-6, with D perhaps TRBD1 (6 bases). Trimming took 6 bases from V and 5 from J, leaving 14 bases between them. The germline gives CDR1 MNHEY, CDR2 SVGEGT. The CDR3 consists of 15 residues. The CDR3 region is CASSSQGTRANVLTF. The DNA for the CDR3 is TGTGCCAGCAGCAGCCAGGGGACCAGGGCCAACGTCCTGACTTTC.

This clonotype was counted between two and nine times. The genes are TRBV20-1 and TRBJ2-2; no definite D call. The V end lost 2 bases, the J end lost 4 bases, and 8 bases lay between the germline ends. Germline CDR1 DFQATT, CDR2 SNEGSKA (reference sequence). The CDR3 sequence is 13 residues long. CDR3 protein: CSARSAATGELFF. The CDR3 nucleotides are TGCAGTGCTAGATCCGCAGCCACCGGGGAGCTGTTTTTT.

This clonotype has more than one count but fewer than ten. The chain is built from TRBV6-6 and TRBJ2-4, with D tentatively TRBD2 (6 bases). CDR3 size: 16 residues. Per germline, CDR1 MNHNY and CDR2 SVGAGI (reference sequence). Trimming removed 8 bases at V and 0 bases at J, with 17 bases between. The CDR3 sequence is CASVAGSRQAKNIQYF. The CDR3 DNA is TGTGCCAGCGTCGCGGGGTCAAGACAAGCCAAAAACATTCAGTACTTC.

The genes are TRBV13 and TRBJ2-1; D remains ambiguous. The ends were cut back, 5 bases at V and 6 bases at J, with 14 bases in the middle. CDR3 length: 14 residues. Germline values: CDR1 PRHDT, CDR2 FYEKMQ (reference sequence). In nucleotides, the CDR3 is TGTGCCAGCAGCAAAGGGTCTGTACCCAATGAGCAGTTCTTC. This sequence encodes CASSKGSVPNEQFF.

Comment on this clonotype: A read error may be the cause here, since a much bigger clone is one base away. The V call is TRBV29-1, the J call TRBJ1-1, with unresolved D. The germline V gene encodes CDR1 SQVTM and CDR2 ANQGSEA. The CDR3 covers 14 residues. V gave up 5 bases and J gave up 1 base, with 14 bases separating them. Here the CDR3 reads CSVRWQTRNTEAFF. Written as DNA, the CDR3 is TGCAGCGTTCGATGGCAGACAAGGAACACTGAAGCTTTCTTT.

This clonotype was seen repeatedly, ten times or more. This chain uses TRBV6-1 with TRBJ1-1; D may be TRBD1 (5 bases). The V gene lost 6 bases and the J gene lost 7 bases, with 21 bases spanning the gap. From germline, CDR1 is MNHNS and CDR2 SASEGT. CDR3 size: 15 residues. The CDR3 bases are TGTGCCAGCAGAACTAAGGGGTCAGGATCGGGTGAAGCTTTCTTT. Translation gives CASRTKGSGSGEAFF.

Regarding this clonotype: With a much larger clone just one base away, this may be a read error. The J gene is TRBJ1-2, the V gene TRBV12-5; TRBD1 matches 8 bases. The CDR3 runs 13 residues. The germline gives CDR1 LGHNT, CDR2 FRNRAP. The CDR3 loop is CASGLQGAYGDTF. CDR3 nucleotides: TGTGCTAGTGGTCTTCAGGGGGCGTATGGCGACACCTTC.

This clonotype was observed many times. The chain combines TRBV20-1 with TRBJ2-7; D remains unclear. CDR3 size: 10 residues. CDR1 is DFQATT and CDR2 is SNEGSKA in the germline V gene (reference sequence). V lost 7 bases, J lost 5 bases, and 9 bases lay in between. The CDR3 nucleotides read TGCAGTGTTCGCCGGCACGAGCAGTACTTC. Its protein is CSVRRHEQYF.